The TCR beta chain described here comes from a study of blood T cell repertoires in COVID-19 (dated by TCRdb to 2020 to 2022). Study-wide context: The collaborator samples originated in the United States, Italy and Spain and spanned the acute and convalescent phases of COVID-19. The prospective study material was composed of cDNA or gDNA derived from T cells, B-cell-depleted T cells, or PBMCs. Subjects who had been exposed to COVID-19, were actively infected with it, or had recovered from it provided the deeply sampled blood TCRbeta repertoires that made up the dataset. The sample metadata nearly always contained a de-identified subject ID, COVID-19 status, age in years and sex. The repertoires were made available in a free public database intended to serve as a resource for research on the immune response to SARS-CoV-2. Samples were obtained from the ongoing ImmuneRACE study (first 160 participants) and from over a thousand subjects provided by 6 global collaborators. HLA class I and class II types, where available, came from metadata supplied by the sample provider rather than from assay-based typing.

Broad study findings and their caveats: The quantity of clinical and demographic metadata differed by source and by participant and was supplied without curation.

A note on this clone: The clone's antigen remains unknown. Qualities for individual bases were not recorded, and no much larger clone is one base off.

TCRbeta CDR3 regions were amplified from genomic DNA by means of the immunoSEQ Assay, a bias-controlled multiplex PCR. Concerning the study's data processing: Within the assay, amplification of reference gene primers was used to estimate how many nucleated cells each sample contained. To quantify the absolute abundance of each unique TCRbeta CDR3 rearrangement, sequence reads were collapsed and filtered. Productive Simpson clonality was computed per sample as the square root of Simpson's diversity index over productive rearrangements. Entries here come from immuneACCESS through TCRdb and include only in-frame sequences with V and J called. Some clones fail to appear in such tables; in the studies checked, an unresolved V gene covers under half of the shortfall, and the cause of the remainder is unknown. The V and J calls and clone size are taken from that table; D and trimming were inferred from the DNA. The sample table lists about 410,000 clones, 89% of them with a count of one. The ten largest clones represent under 2% of the sample.

One collaborating source in Seattle enrolled patients while the patients were actively infected and followed the patients over time throughout the course of disease. The collaborating institutions used their own protocols to collect whole blood in K2EDTA tubes. Collaborator samples were shipped for TCRbeta analysis as frozen whole blood, isolated PBMCs, or DNA extracted from either sample type. The receptor was isolated from a woman aged 40 to 50 with COVID-19, enrolled during active disease. Material: peripheral blood.

The nucleotide sequence reads as follows: TGTGCCAGCAGTGGTTTGAGCTACAATGAGCAGTTCTTC. It translates as CASSGLSYNEQFF. The sequence links TRBV2 to TRBJ2-1, with the D gene call left open. Trimming at the junction amounts to 4 bases on V and 3 bases on J, and the germline ends lie 7 bases apart. The CDR3 holds 13 amino acids from the cysteine to the phenylalanine. Of the read, only the CDR3 DNA is kept; its 39 bases are in frame from base 1. Looking up the germline V gene yields CDR1 SNHLY and CDR2 FYNNEI.